The 31 T cell receptor beta chains in this list originate from one sample, sequenced in a study of vaccination effects on CD4 cells after COVID-19. These receptors' antigens are unknown. CD4+ T cells specific for antigen were expanded with viral peptide pools by the ViraFEST assay before sequencing. Following an approximately 9-day culture, CD4+ T cells were purified. Vaccinated participants had no history of SARS-CoV-2 infection and tested negative for nucleocapsid antibodies. Sequencing was performed with immunoSEQ multiplex PCR; in TCRdb, only in-frame clones are kept and a portion is missing. The table includes roughly 25,000 clones, roughly 70% detected once. The sample was CD4+ T cells from PBMCs cultured with SARS-CoV-2 spike peptides, taken before COVID-19 vaccination. The receptors stem from a human donor who received a COVID-19 vaccine.

The CDR3 sequence: CASSPSGRSEGEQFF. In DNA, the CDR3 is TGTGCCAGCAGCCCCTCGGGGAGGTCAGAGGGGGAGCAGTTCTTC. The V gene is TRBV9, the J gene TRBJ2-1; the D gene is possibly TRBD2 (6 bases). The V gene's germline CDR1 is SGDLS and CDR2 YYNGEE. The length of the CDR3 is 15 residues. V lost 4 bases and J lost 10, with 21 bases in between.

Turning to this clone: A junction end diverges from the germline sequence, so it may reflect a read error. The chain recombines TRBV7-2 with TRBJ2-2; 12 bases match TRBD2. The CDR3 spans 16 residues. Germline assignment: CDR1 SGHTA and CDR2 FQGNSA. This chain's CDR3 is CASSLAGGPGTGELFF. DNA of the CDR3: TGTGCCAGCAGCCTAGCGGGGGGGCCGGGCACCGGGGAGCTGTTTTTT.

The rearrangement uses TRBV19 and TRBJ2-3; 7 bases align to TRBD2. The CDR3 contains 13 residues. Germline V gene data show CDR1 as LNHDA and CDR2 as SQIVND (reference sequence). The trim removed 7 bases at V and 14 bases at J, leaving 15 bases unmatched. CDR3 bases: TGTGCCAGTATAGCGGACGGGGACTATTCCCCGTATTTT. Encoded protein: CASIADGDYSPYF.

A word on this clone: The conserved phenylalanine or tryptophan normally closing the CDR3 is absent here, so this likely arose from a read error. The limits of the CDR3 on the DNA are not certain, so only TCRdb's listed CDR3 is given. The chain links TRBV2 to TRBJ2-7; whether TRBD2, the table's D call, matches the DNA was not checked. Germline V gene lookup returns CDR1 SNHLY and CDR2 FYNNEI. The CDR3 sequence runs 19 residues, both termini included. This CDR3 is CASSEALLSSSGGRTSPKA.

CDR3 sequence reads: CASSLDGTGGIVYGYTF. The CDR3 DNA reads as TGTGCCAGCAGCTTGGATGGGACAGGGGGTATCGTCTATGGCTACACCTTC. This chain uses TRBV5-5 with TRBJ1-2, with 11 bases matching TRBD1. Trimming took 0 bases from V and 4 from J; bases not matched to a gene: 8. Germline CDR1 SGHKS, CDR2 YYEKEE (reference sequence). This CDR3 has 17 amino acids.

V is TRBV27 and J is TRBJ2-3; possible D gene TRBD2, 5 bases. CDR1 is MNHEY, CDR2 SMNVEV, per germline (reference sequence). V lost 6 bases and J 6 bases, leaving 10 bases between the germline ends. This CDR3 has 12 amino acids. CDR3 region: CASRLGLDTQYF. The DNA of the CDR3 is TGTGCCAGCAGACTAGGCTTGGATACGCAGTATTTT.

This clone was found once. This chain joins TRBV27 and TRBJ2-3; TRBD2 is a possible D gene (5 bases). CDR1 and CDR2 from the germline V gene are MNHEY and SMNVEV (reference sequence). This CDR3 contains 16 residues. V lost 7 bases to trimming and J lost 3 bases, with 20 bases between them. The DNA for the CDR3 is TGTGCCAGCACCCGTGTCGGTCCCGGGGTGACAGATACGCAGTATTTT. Translating it yields CASTRVGPGVTDTQYF.

This sequence joins TRBV19 and TRBJ2-5, with a tentative D call TRBD2 (6 bases). Trimming took 3 bases from V and 2 from J, leaving 10 bases between them. Germline CDR1 LNHDA, CDR2 SQIVND (reference sequence). CDR3 size: 14 residues. CDR3 in DNA: TGTGCCAGTAGTATTCGGGAGACTCAAGAGACCCAGTACTTC. It encodes CASSIRETQETQYF.

The CDR3 sequence: CASSPRQTTDTQYF. CDR3 DNA sequence: TGTGCCAGCAGCCCAAGACAGACCACAGATACGCAGTATTTT. The rearrangement uses TRBV11-2 and TRBJ2-3; D perhaps matches TRBD1 (5 bases). Per germline, CDR1 SGHAT and CDR2 FQNNGV. Trimming left V 5 bases short and J 2 bases short, with 11 bases between. This CDR3 is built from 14 residues.

This chain joins TRBV3-1 (or the pseudogene TRBV3-2) and TRBJ2-5; tentatively, D is TRBD2 (6 bases). Germline V CDR1 and CDR2: LGHDT, YNNKEL (reference sequence). This CDR3 region has 13 residues. V was trimmed by 4 bases and J by 1 base, leaving 7 bases between them. In DNA form, the CDR3 reads TGTGCCAGCAGCCGGGGGGTCCAAGAGACCCAGTACTTC. This gives the protein CASSRGVQETQYF.

The chain is built from TRBV5-1 and TRBJ2-5; 8 nucleotides line up with TRBD1. With V trimmed by 5 bases and J by 2 bases, 5 bases remained unmatched. The germline gives CDR1 SGHRS, CDR2 YFSETQ. This CDR3 has 14 amino acids. The CDR3 coding sequence is TGCGCCAGCAGAGGCAGGGGGCCACAAGAGACCCAGTACTTC. This sequence encodes CASRGRGPQETQYF.

This clone came up a few times. The V call is TRBV7-9, the J call TRBJ2-1, with TRBD2 matching over 10 bases. Per germline, CDR1 SEHNR and CDR2 FQNEAQ (reference sequence). The trim removed 5 bases at V and 4 bases at J, leaving 5 bases unmatched. The CDR3 has 15 residues. CDR3 DNA: TGTGCCAGCAGCGCGAATAGCGGGGGGTACAATGAGCAGTTCTTC. Protein sequence: CASSANSGGYNEQFF.

This chain links TRBV2 with TRBJ2-7; 8 bases map to TRBD2. This CDR3 contains 16 residues. The J segment lost 0 bases and the V segment lost 2 bases, leaving 6 bases of the junction unmatched. Germline V gene sequence: CDR1 SNHLY, CDR2 FYNNEI. CDR3 bases: TGTGCCAGCAGTGAACTCCCTAGCGGGCGCTCCTACGAGCAGTACTTC. Amino acid sequence: CASSELPSGRSYEQYF.

This clone was observed a single time. The rearrangement links TRBV7-2 to TRBJ2-7; D might be TRBD2 (5 bases). Germline V gene sequence: CDR1 SGHTA, CDR2 FQGNSA. V shed 0 bases and J shed 4 bases, with 13 bases lying between them. The CDR3 extends over 15 amino acids. CDR3 nucleotides: TGTGCCAGCAGCTTAGCCGAGGGAGTTATATACGAGCAGTACTTC. Protein: CASSLAEGVIYEQYF.

The chain's CDR3 is CASSLRFEETQYF. Written as DNA, the CDR3 is TGCGCCAGCAGCTTGCGGTTCGAAGAGACCCAGTACTTC. This chain connects TRBV5-1 to TRBJ2-5; D is unresolved. V was cut by 1 base and J by 3 bases, with 7 bases left in between. This CDR3 has 13 residues. From germline, CDR1 is SGHRS and CDR2 YFSETQ.

The chain couples TRBV19 to TRBJ1-5; perhaps TRBD1 as D (6 bases). Germline CDR1 and CDR2: LNHDA and SQIVND (reference sequence). This CDR3 is built from 15 residues. The V gene lost 3 bases and the J gene lost 7 bases, with 16 bases spanning the gap. For the CDR3, the DNA is TGTGCCAGTAGTATGACTTGGGGGGCTCTACAGCCCCAGCATTTT. Translated, it gives CASSMTWGALQPQHF.

V usage is TRBV3-1 (or the pseudogene TRBV3-2) and J usage is TRBJ2-3; 8 bases fit TRBD1. The CDR3 sequence is 16 residues long. Trimming cost V 5 bases and J 1 base; bases outside gene matches: 8. Per the germline V gene, CDR1 is LGHDT and CDR2 is YNNKEL (reference sequence). In nucleotides, the CDR3 is TGTGCCAGCAGCTACTTTGACAGGGGAGGCACAGATACGCAGTATTTT. Amino acid sequence: CASSYFDRGGTDTQYF.

The chain recombines TRBV9 with TRBJ2-5, with 7 bases matching TRBD1. The CDR3 spans 14 residues. J gave up 4 bases and V 3 bases, and 6 bases lay outside the gene matches. Looked up from germline, CDR1 is SGDLS and CDR2 is YYNGEE. The CDR3 protein is CASSGGDRAETQYF. As DNA, the CDR3 is TGTGCCAGCAGCGGCGGCGACAGGGCAGAGACCCAGTACTTC.

The CDR3 bases are TGTGCCAGCAGACTACAGGGTCCCCCTGGAAACACCATATATTTT. Translating gives CASRLQGPPGNTIYF. The chain links TRBV6-5 to TRBJ1-3; D might be TRBD1 (6 bases). The germline V and J ends were trimmed by 6 bases and 2 bases, with 14 bases remaining between them. In germline, CDR1 is MNHEY, CDR2 SVGAGI. This CDR3 comprises 15 residues.

Only a few counts were recorded for this clone. The chain joins TRBV7-2 to TRBJ2-1; D gene uncertain. Germline lookup yields CDR1 SGHTA and CDR2 FQGNSA. This CDR3 region has 15 residues. With 2 bases removed from V and 5 bases from J, the gap between germline ends came to 13 bases. CDR3 bases: TGTGCCAGCAGCTTATTCTCAGGACGGAACAATGAGCAGTTCTTC. Its protein product is CASSLFSGRNNEQFF.

This chain joins TRBV5-1 and TRBJ1-1; D might be TRBD1 (5 bases). Germline CDR1 SGHRS, CDR2 YFSETQ. The CDR3 extends over 14 amino acids. Deletions cut 3 bases from V and 7 bases from J, with 16 bases between. This CDR3 is CASSWSPMGGEAFF. CDR3 DNA: TGCGCCAGCAGCTGGTCCCCGATGGGGGGTGAAGCTTTCTTT.

The V call is TRBV3-1 (or the pseudogene TRBV3-2), the J call TRBJ2-5; no reliable D call. The CDR3 contains 12 residues. The V gene's germline CDR1 is LGHDT and CDR2 YNNKEL (reference sequence). The germline V and J ends were trimmed by 1 base and 7 bases, with 7 bases remaining between them. DNA for the CDR3: TGTGCCAGCAGCCAAGGCTTGATGACCCAGTACTTC. Its translation: CASSQGLMTQYF.

This clone was counted once. The chain links TRBV6-1 to TRBJ1-2, with 11 bases fitting TRBD1. CDR1 MNHNS and CDR2 SASEGT come from the germline V gene. CDR3 length: 15 amino acids. Trimming at V came to 1 base and at J to 4 bases, leaving 2 bases not matched to a gene. The CDR3 loop is CASSEGTGGAYGYTF. The CDR3 DNA follows: TGTGCCAGCAGTGAAGGGACAGGGGGCGCCTATGGCTACACCTTC.

The V and J genes are TRBV11-2 and TRBJ1-1, with no clear D. Germline V gene lookup returns CDR1 SGHAT and CDR2 FQNNGV. This CDR3 is 15 amino acids long. V was clipped by 6 bases and J by 1 base, with 15 bases between them. DNA for the CDR3: TGTGCCAGCAGTTCCCCACGTCCGCCGAACACTGAAGCTTTCTTT. Translation: CASSSPRPPNTEAFF. Using reference TRBV11-2 and TRBJ1-1 for the parts outside the CDR3, the full variable domain is EAGVAQSPRYKIIEKRQSVAFWCNPISGHATLYWYQQILGQGPKLLIQFQNNGVVDDSQLPKDRFSAERLKGVDSTLKIQPAKLEDSAVYLCASSSPRPPNTEAFFGQGTRLTVV.

The chain is built from TRBV14 and TRBJ2-1; D is tentatively TRBD1 or TRBD2 (5 bases each). The CDR3 runs to 17 residues. V shed 4 bases and J shed 0 bases, with 16 bases lying between them. CDR1 and CDR2 (germline): SGHDN, FVKESK. The DNA for the CDR3 is TGTGCCAGCAGCCTGGGGACCCTTTCCTTCTCCTACAATGAGCAGTTCTTC. Translated: CASSLGTLSFSYNEQFF.

The V call is TRBV5-1, the J call TRBJ1-5, with 8 bases that match TRBD1. The germline V gene has CDR1 SGHRS and CDR2 YFSETQ. V shed 0 bases and J 4 bases; nucleotides not matched to a gene: 3. This CDR3 contains 15 residues. The CDR3, as DNA: TGCGCCAGCAGCTTGGGACAGGGGTTGAATCAGCCCCAGCATTTT. Its protein product is CASSLGQGLNQPQHF. The variable domain in full, with the rest retrieved from reference TRBV5-1 and TRBJ1-5, is KAGVTQTPRYLIKTRGQQVTLSCSPISGHRSVSWYQQTPGQGLQFLFEYFSETQRNKGNFPGRFSGRQFSNSRSEMNVSTLELGDSALYLCASSLGQGLNQPQHFGDGTRLSIL.

This clone has only a few counts. This chain connects TRBV5-4 to TRBJ2-1; 10 bases are shared with TRBD2. V shed 0 bases, J shed 4 bases, and the junction held 4 bases outside the gene matches. Germline CDR1 SGHNT, CDR2 YYREEE (reference sequence). This CDR3 contains 16 residues. The CDR3 DNA follows: TGTGCCAGCAGCTTGGGTCTAGCGGGGGAGTACAATGAGCAGTTCTTC. Protein: CASSLGLAGEYNEQFF.

This rearrangement joins TRBV5-1 to TRBJ2-5; TRBD2 agrees at 8 bases. V shed 5 bases, J shed 4 bases, and the junction held 7 bases outside the gene matches. The CDR3 has 14 residues. Germline lookup yields CDR1 SGHRS and CDR2 YFSETQ. Here the CDR3 DNA reads TGCGCCAGCAGTCCGGGGGGGCGTGGAGAGACCCAGTACTTC. Encoded protein: CASSPGGRGETQYF.

This clone came up once. This chain links TRBV30 with TRBJ2-2; no clear D. CDR1 GTSNPN and CDR2 SVGIG come from the germline V gene (reference sequence). Deletions cut 5 bases from V and 7 bases from J, with 17 bases between. CDR3 length: 14 amino acids. The CDR3 sequence is CAWAPTWGIGELFF. The CDR3 DNA follows: TGTGCCTGGGCCCCCACATGGGGAATCGGGGAGCTGTTTTTT.

This chain uses TRBV3-1 (or the pseudogene TRBV3-2) with TRBJ2-3; D unresolved. Germline-derived CDR1 and CDR2 are LGHDT and YNNKEL (reference sequence). The CDR3 is made up of 14 amino acids. Trimming left V 3 bases short and J 1 base short, with 8 bases between. The CDR3 DNA is TGTGCCAGCAGCCAGGGGTATGGCACAGATACGCAGTATTTT. Its translation is CASSQGYGTDTQYF.

J is TRBJ2-7 and V is TRBV7-2; D remains ambiguous. From germline, CDR1 is SGHTA and CDR2 FQGNSA. V was pared by 3 bases and J by 1 base, with 16 bases between. The CDR3 runs to 16 residues. The CDR3 sequence is CASSFRETRISYEQYF. The DNA for the CDR3 is TGTGCCAGCAGCTTTAGAGAGACAAGGATATCCTACGAGCAGTACTTC. The whole variable domain, remainder taken from reference TRBV7-2 and TRBJ2-7, is GAGVSQSPSNKVTEKGKDVELRCDPISGHTALYWYRQSLGQGLEFLIYFQGNSAPDKSGLPSDRFSAERTGGSVSTLTIQRTQQEDSAVYLCASSFRETRISYEQYFGPGTRLTVT.